This T cell receptor beta chain comes out of a study of CD4 and CD8 cells across lung adenocarcinoma regions. Localized lung adenocarcinoma, a non-small cell lung cancer, affected the donors. TCRdb called the PCR reads again in MiXCR, with one record for every CDR3 protein. The sample records around 19,000 distinct CDR3 sequences, approximately 49% being singletons. Concerning this clonotype: One end of the junction varies from germline; a read error may be responsible.

This clonotype was obtained from a female donor with lung adenocarcinoma. The CD4 and CD8 labels of this study may be unreliable. The sample consisted of CD8+ T cells from the center of a lung tumor.

The CDR3 DNA is TGTGCCAGGGGGTTTGGGGGCAGAGACCCAGAGACGCAGTACTTC. The encoded protein is CARGFGGRDPETQYF. The chain combines TRBV27 with TRBJ2-5; the D gene is possibly TRBD1 (6 bases). The CDR3 length is 15 residues. CDR1 MNHEY and CDR2 SMNVEV come from the germline V gene (reference sequence).